What follows describes a single TCR beta chain. The source of the sample is a study of blood T cell repertoires in COVID-19. Whole-study context: Donors in the United States, Italy and Spain gave samples during acute or convalescent COVID-19.

Trimming took off 5 bases at V and 3 bases at J, with 10 bases between the two ends. The V gene's germline CDR1 is MNHEY and CDR2 SVGAGI. CDR3 length: 13 amino acids. Profiled with immunoSEQ multiplex PCR; TCRdb holds only in-frame clones, not every one. The profile covers 200,000 or so clones, with 85% appearing a single time and 0.95% taken by the ten largest. The chain employs TRBV6-5 and TRBJ1-2, with D tentatively TRBD1 (6 bases). Material for sequencing was peripheral blood. The sequence was collected from a man in his 60s with COVID-19, enrolled during active disease. In DNA, the CDR3 is TGTGCCAGCAGTACAGGGTCGCACTATGGCTACACCTTC. Its translation is CASSTGSHYGYTF.